The clone carrying this TCR beta chain has a handful of counts. The antigen remains unidentified. TCRdb re-analysed the reads in MiXCR, keeping a single row per CDR3 protein. The table lists 150,000 to 200,000 distinct CDR3 sequences, about 15% of them singletons. The data were taken from a study of T cell repertoires in cytomegalovirus infection. At the level of the study: The public TCR beta signatures pointed to both CMV infection and matching HLA type. The study, taken as a whole, reports: Of the TCR beta families, the public ones yielded a cumulative frequency that identified carriers of CMV plus the relevant HLA. Dominant in the ex vivo response were TCR beta clonotypes restricted by HLA-C and specific for CMV.

Germline CDR1 is SQVTM and CDR2 is ANQGSEA. The CDR3 is 11 residues long. The V segment lost 1 base and the J segment 15 bases; nucleotides outside the gene matches: 4. The chain recombines TRBV29-1 with TRBJ2-1; 9 nucleotides line up with TRBD1. This sequence originates from a human donor in good health (CMV status not recorded). Some clones in this sample may be carry-over from other donors' samples. Sequences were obtained from PBMCs. The CDR3 DNA sequence: TGCAGCGTTGAAGGACAGGGGGACTGGTTCTTC. Protein product: CSVEGQGDWFF.